In this sample, the clone carrying this T cell receptor beta chain turned up once. Its specificity is unknown. These data come from a study of T cell responses to AZD1222 COVID-19 vaccine. Findings and limits, study-wide: The span of vaccine-associated CD4 TCRs extended across spike, with dominance at 160-218 and 743-854. The reported proportion of spike-specific TCRs targeting unmutated variant regions was nearly half. The donor cohort was predominantly white British with a female majority, and clonal diversity may have been underestimated.

The repertoire was sequenced with immunoSEQ multiplex PCR; TCRdb's copy has only in-frame clones and lacks some. The table lists 85,000 to 100,000 clones, 65% to 90% of them singletons. The V end was cut by 1 base, the J end by 1 base, with 10 bases between. Germline CDR1 and CDR2: LNHDA and SQIVND (reference sequence). This CDR3 is built from 15 residues. The chain is built from TRBV19 and TRBJ1-1; no reliable D call. This specimen was peripheral blood, taken on day 0 of AZD1222 vaccination. The receptor was derived from an adult in good health. The CDR3 reads CASSIVVPGNTEAFF. DNA for the CDR3: TGTGCCAGTAGTATAGTCGTCCCGGGGAACACTGAAGCTTTCTTT.